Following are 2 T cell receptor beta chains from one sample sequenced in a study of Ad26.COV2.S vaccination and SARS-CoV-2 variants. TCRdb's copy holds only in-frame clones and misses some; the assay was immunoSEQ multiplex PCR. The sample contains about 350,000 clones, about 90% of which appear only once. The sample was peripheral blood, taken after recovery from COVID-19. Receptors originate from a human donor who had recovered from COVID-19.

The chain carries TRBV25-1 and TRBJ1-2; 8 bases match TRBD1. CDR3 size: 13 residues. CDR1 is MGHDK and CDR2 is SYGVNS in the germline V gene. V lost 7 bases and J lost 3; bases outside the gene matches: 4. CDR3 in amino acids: CASNKQGDYGYTF. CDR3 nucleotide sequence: TGTGCCAGCAACAAACAGGGGGACTATGGCTACACCTTC.

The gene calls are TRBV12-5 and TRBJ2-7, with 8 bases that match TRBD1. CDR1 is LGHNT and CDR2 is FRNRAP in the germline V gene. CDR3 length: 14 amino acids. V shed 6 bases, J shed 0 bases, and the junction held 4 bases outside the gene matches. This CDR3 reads CASGTDRASYEQYF. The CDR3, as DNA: TGTGCTAGTGGGACGGACAGGGCCTCCTACGAGCAGTACTTC.